This T cell receptor beta chain was recorded in a study of blood T cell repertoires in COVID-19. Assay: immunoSEQ multiplex PCR; the TCRdb copy retains only in-frame clones and omits some. This table has tens of thousands of clones, approximately 87% appearing once. The CDR3 loop spans 14 amino acids. V gave up 0 bases and J gave up 3 bases, with 9 bases separating them. CDR1 SGHNT and CDR2 YYREEE come from the germline V gene (reference sequence). The sequence derives from a human donor with acute or convalescent COVID-19. The donor label of this sample is uncertain. Material for sequencing was peripheral blood. The V and J genes are TRBV5-4 and TRBJ1-1; D gene uncertain. CDR3 loop: CASSLGAFYTEAFF. The CDR3, as DNA: TGTGCCAGCAGCTTGGGTGCGTTTTACACTGAAGCTTTCTTT.